The clone carrying this T cell receptor (beta chain) was seen only a few times. Antigen unknown. These data originate in a study of identical twins. General study results and limits: Models underpredicted monozygotic twin sharing of out-of-frame TCR alpha. Twins shared beta out-of-frame sequences in excess, but this excess was weaker.

The CDR3 sequence is 15 residues long. Germline CDR1 reads MNHNS; CDR2 reads SASEGT. Trimming took 6 bases from V and 2 from J, leaving 17 bases between them. A template switching step contributed a universal primer site, while unique molecular identifiers were present in the cDNA. TCRdb reanalysed the 5' RACE reads using MiXCR and keeps one entry per CDR3 protein. The repertoire has fewer than 250,000 distinct CDR3 sequences, about 7.3% of them found once; the top ten carry about 3.6%. This sample was also put to use in a study of yellow fever vaccine responses in identical twins.

The receptor was isolated from a woman between 18 and 29 years old in good health. V and J are TRBV6-1 and TRBJ2-7; D tentatively fits TRBD1 or TRBD2 (5 bases each). Sequencing input: memory (CD45RO+) T cells sorted from blood. The CDR3 sequence is CASRDDGTQPYEQYF. Here the CDR3 DNA reads TGTGCCAGCAGAGACGACGGGACGCAACCCTACGAGCAGTACTTC.